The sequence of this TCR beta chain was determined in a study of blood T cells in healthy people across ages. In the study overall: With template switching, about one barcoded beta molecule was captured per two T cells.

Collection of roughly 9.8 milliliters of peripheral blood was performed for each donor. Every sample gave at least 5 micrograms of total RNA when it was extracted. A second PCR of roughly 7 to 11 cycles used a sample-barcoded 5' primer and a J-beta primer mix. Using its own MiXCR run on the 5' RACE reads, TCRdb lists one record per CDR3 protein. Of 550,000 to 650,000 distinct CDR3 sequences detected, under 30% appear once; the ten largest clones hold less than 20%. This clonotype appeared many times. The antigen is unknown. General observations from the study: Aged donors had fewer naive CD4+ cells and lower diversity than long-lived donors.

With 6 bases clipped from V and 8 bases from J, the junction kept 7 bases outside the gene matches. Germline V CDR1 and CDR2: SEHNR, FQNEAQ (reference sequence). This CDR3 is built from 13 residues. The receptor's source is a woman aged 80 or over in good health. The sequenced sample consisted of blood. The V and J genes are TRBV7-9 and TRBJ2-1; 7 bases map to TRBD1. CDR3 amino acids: CASRRQGVDEQFF. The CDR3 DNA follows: TGTGCCAGCAGACGGCAGGGGGTTGATGAGCAGTTCTTC.